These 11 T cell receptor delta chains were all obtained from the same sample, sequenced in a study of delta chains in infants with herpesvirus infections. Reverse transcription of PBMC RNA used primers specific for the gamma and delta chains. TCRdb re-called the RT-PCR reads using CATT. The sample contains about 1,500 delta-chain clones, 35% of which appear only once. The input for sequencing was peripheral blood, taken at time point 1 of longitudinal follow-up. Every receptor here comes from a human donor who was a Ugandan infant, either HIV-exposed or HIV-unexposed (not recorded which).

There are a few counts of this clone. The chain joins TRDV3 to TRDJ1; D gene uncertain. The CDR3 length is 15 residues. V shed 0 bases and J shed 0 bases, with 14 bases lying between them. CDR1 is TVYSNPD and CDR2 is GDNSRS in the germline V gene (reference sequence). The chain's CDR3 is CAFRCTRGNTDKLIF. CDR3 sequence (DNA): TGTGCCTTTAGGTGCACCAGGGGTAACACCGATAAACTCATCTTT.

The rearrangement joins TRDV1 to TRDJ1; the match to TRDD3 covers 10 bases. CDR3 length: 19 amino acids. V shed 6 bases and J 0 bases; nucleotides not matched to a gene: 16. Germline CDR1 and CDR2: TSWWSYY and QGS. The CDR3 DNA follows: TGTGCTCTTGGCGAGATTGGGGGATACATCCAAAGATACACCGATAAACTCATCTTT. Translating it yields CALGEIGGYIQRYTDKLIF.

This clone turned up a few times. The CDR3 nucleotides are TGTGCCTGTGACAGAGTGGGGGATACCAATAAACTCATCTTT. Protein product: CACDRVGDTNKLIF. This rearrangement joins TRDV2 to TRDJ1; 10 bases agree with TRDD3. The J segment lost 6 bases and the V segment lost 2 bases, leaving 5 bases of the junction unmatched. Germline values: CDR1 GEAIGNYY, CDR2 EKD. This CDR3 contains 14 residues.

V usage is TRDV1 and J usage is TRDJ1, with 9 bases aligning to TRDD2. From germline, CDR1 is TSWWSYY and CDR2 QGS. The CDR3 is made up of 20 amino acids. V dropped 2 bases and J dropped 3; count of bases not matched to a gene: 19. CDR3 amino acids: CALGESEGLPTGLGSDKLIF. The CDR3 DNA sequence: TGTGCTCTTGGGGAAAGTGAAGGCCTTCCTACGGGGCTGGGCTCCGATAAACTCATCTTT.

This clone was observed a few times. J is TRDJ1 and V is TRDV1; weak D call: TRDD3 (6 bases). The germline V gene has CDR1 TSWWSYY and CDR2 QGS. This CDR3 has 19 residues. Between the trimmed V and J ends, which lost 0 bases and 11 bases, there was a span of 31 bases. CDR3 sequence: CALGELGLGPTRILTWLIF. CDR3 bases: TGTGCTCTTGGGGAACTAGGACTGGGACCTACGAGGATACTAACTTGGCTCATCTTT.

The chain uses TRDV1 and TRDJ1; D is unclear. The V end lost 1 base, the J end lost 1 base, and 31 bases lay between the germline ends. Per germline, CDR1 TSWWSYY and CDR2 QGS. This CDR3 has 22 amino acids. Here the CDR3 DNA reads TGTGCTCTTGGGGAACCAAATCCCTCTCCAACTGCTGTTGTACGCCGCACCGATAAACTCATCTTT. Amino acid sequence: CALGEPNPSPTAVVRRTDKLIF.

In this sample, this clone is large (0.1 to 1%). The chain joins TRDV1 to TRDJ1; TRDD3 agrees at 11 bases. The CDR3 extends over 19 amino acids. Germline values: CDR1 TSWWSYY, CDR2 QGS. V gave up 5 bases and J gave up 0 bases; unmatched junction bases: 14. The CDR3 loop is CALGTISSGGYPYTDKLIF. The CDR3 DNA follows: TGTGCTCTTGGGACCATCTCTTCTGGGGGATACCCTTACACCGATAAACTCATCTTT.

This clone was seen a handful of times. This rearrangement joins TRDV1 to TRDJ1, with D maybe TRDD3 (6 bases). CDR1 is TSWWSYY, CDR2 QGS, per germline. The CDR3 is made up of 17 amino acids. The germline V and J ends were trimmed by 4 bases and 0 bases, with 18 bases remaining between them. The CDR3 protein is CALGVGRYATYTDKLIF. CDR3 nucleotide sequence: TGTGCTCTTGGGGTGGGCAGATACGCGACGTACACCGATAAACTCATCTTT.

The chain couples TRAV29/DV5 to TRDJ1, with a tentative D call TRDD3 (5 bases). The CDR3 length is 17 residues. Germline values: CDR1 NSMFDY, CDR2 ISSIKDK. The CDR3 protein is CALSELRASGYTDKLIF. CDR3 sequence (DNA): TGTGCTCTGAGTGAACTTCGGGCCTCGGGATACACCGATAAACTCATCTTT.

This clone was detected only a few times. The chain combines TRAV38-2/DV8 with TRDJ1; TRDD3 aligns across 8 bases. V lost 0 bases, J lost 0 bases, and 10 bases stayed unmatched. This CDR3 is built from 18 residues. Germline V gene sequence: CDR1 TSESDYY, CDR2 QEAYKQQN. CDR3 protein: CAYRSANLLGANTDKLIF. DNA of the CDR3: TGTGCTTATAGGAGCGCGAACCTACTGGGGGCCAACACCGATAAACTCATCTTT.

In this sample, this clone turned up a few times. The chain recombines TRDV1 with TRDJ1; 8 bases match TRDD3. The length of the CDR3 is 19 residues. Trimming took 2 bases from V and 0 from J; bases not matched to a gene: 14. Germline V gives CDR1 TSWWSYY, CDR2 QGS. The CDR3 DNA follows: TGTGCTCTTGGGGAAAAGGGTCCTACTGGGGGCCTTTACACCGATAAACTCATCTTT. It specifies CALGEKGPTGGLYTDKLIF.